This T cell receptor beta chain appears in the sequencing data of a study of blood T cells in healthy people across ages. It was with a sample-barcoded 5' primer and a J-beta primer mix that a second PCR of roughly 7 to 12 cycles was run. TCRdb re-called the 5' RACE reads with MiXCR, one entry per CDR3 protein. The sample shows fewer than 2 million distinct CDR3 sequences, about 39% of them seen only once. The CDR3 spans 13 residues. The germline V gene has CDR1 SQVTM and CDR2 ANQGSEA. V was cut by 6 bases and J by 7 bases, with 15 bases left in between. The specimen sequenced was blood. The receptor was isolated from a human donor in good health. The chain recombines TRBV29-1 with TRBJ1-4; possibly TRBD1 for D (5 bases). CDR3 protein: CSVDPGGSEKLFF. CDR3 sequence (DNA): TGCAGCGTGGATCCGGGGGGTAGTGAAAAACTGTTTTTT.